This TCR beta chain was sequenced for a study of blood T cells in healthy people across ages (dated by TCRdb to between 2015 and 2017). Context from the whole study: In model experiments, roughly one uniquely barcoded TCR beta cDNA molecule per two T cells was captured by template switching. For two donors (one aged 18 to 30 and one aged 80 or older), the study analyzed two additional independent replicas of 1 million unique cDNA reads from the same blood draw. To track age-related changes in TCR beta repertoire diversity, the study relied on deep sequencing normalized with unique cDNA molecular identifiers. The donors were divided into four age groups: young (average about 15 years), middle-aged (about 40), aged (approximately 62) and long-lived (82). The investigation overall reported the following: Compared with the aged group, more naive CD4+ T cells, fewer expanded clones and increased TCR diversity were shown by the long-lived group, suggesting age selection. The CMV infection status of donors was not known, potentially confounding age-related changes in expanded clonotypes. Observed TCR beta diversity per million T cells fell roughly linearly with age, and a significant reduction was already apparent by age roughly 40. Bulk unsorted PBMC profiling prevented conclusive comparison of naive and antigen-experienced compartments. There was a strong correlation between observed TCR beta diversity and the percentage of naive T cells measured by flow cytometry. Total diversity estimates from one million sequenced T cells were considered lower bounds and underestimates.

Taken from cysteine to phenylalanine, the CDR3 has 13 residues. The CDR3 DNA has 39 bases and is translated from base 1. V is cut by 3 bases and J by 4 bases, and the space between the germline ends is 9 bases. Donors were 35 to 40 systemically healthy Caucasian individuals from Russia aged about 6 to 100 years. Each donor gave ten milliliters of peripheral blood, collected into EDTA-treated Vacutainer tubes. Ficoll-Paque density-gradient centrifugation was used to isolate PBMCs, with at least 6.5 million per sample. Total RNA was extracted from PBMCs with Trizol reagent, with at least 5.5 micrograms obtained per sample. For every donor, an aliquot of PBMCs went through flow cytometry to measure the percentages of naive CD45RAhigh/CD27high T cells. To note about this clonotype: There is no known antigen for this receptor. Base qualities were left out, and no much larger clone turns up one base away.

The library was prepared using 5' RACE. Sequenced using an Illumina HiSeq 2500. A second PCR of about 7 to 12 cycles was run with a J-beta primer mix and a sample-barcoded 5' primer. A template-switch 5' adaptor carrying 12 random nucleotides introduced a unique molecular identifier onto each TCR beta cDNA molecule. At least 2.5 million CDR3-containing paired-end reads were obtained from each sample. First-strand cDNA was synthesized from all RNA with the Mint cDNA synthesis kit, primed by a TRBC-specific oligonucleotide. After uracil-DNA glycosylase treatment, a first 18-cycle PCR used universal primers M1SS and BC2_uni_R on all cDNA. The study's own analysis went as follows. Each sample was normalized by randomly selecting 1 million high-quality reads, each carrying a distinct molecular identifier. Instead of being binned into consensus sequences, reads that shared molecular identifiers were thrown out. MiTCR, run with a Q25 quality threshold and the strictest error-elimination algorithm, handled CDR3 identification, clonotype clustering and error correction. A nonparametric unseen species model with Euler transformation was used to estimate a lower bound on total TCR beta diversity. TCRdb handled the public reads itself, with Q25 trimming in fastp and clone calling in MiXCR, and kept productive beta chains. Here each entry gathers all rows of one CDR3 protein and keeps the most common genes and DNA. These V and J calls are TCRdb output, not the study's own analysis. The sample table holds hundreds of thousands of distinct CDR3 sequences, of which about 27% were seen once. The ten largest clones add up to 3% to 4% of the sample.

Another study also made use of these data, one on T cells of mothers and their children. The second paper states: Nine systemically healthy Caucasian individuals, comprising three mothers and their six children, were included as donors. cDNA synthesis used all of the extracted RNA, with around 1.6 ug of RNA in each 15 ul reaction. In the second PCR, the M1S primer introduced both the sample barcodes and 2-4 random nucleotides. Over 10 million TCR beta CDR3 reads came from each mother, compared with around 3 million reads from each child. Thymic selection similarly shapes TCR recombination output in related and unrelated pairs, with minor effect from inherited differences. Normalized repertoire overlap in related mother-child pairs was always slightly higher than in unrelated mother-child pairs, but the difference was never significant. With a sensitivity of approximately 96 clones per million clonotypes, no persistent microchimeric T cell clones were detected. The study used deep NGS to compare TCR beta repertoires of mothers and children, seeking features distinguishing related mother-child pairs from unrelated individuals. On average, the children were around 11 +/- 4 years old, while the mothers were roughly 36 +/- 4 years old. After adapter ligation with NEBNext reagents, the libraries were sequenced on Illumina HiSeq 2000 with 100+100 nt paired-end reads. To prevent cross-contamination, the mother and child libraries were prepared one month apart and sequenced in separate runs. Each donor had between roughly 450,000 and 2,100,000 distinct TCR beta clonotypes identified. Naive TCR beta clonotypes were estimated from low-frequency clonotypes matched to each donor's FACS-determined naive share, without sorting.

Sequenced input: blood. The chain joins TRBV12-3 or TRBV12-4 to TRBJ1-2; no confident D gene assignment can be made. This receptor was obtained from a boy aged 2 to 9 in good health. The CDR3 reads as follows: CASSLRVPYGYTF. Here is the DNA: TGTGCCAGCAGTTTGAGGGTCCCCTATGGCTACACCTTC.